This T cell receptor (beta chain) is from a study of a mutant IDH1 vaccine in newly diagnosed glioma. Study-level information: Previous care, which was radiotherapy, temozolomide, or both, most often involved both.

Time point specified: baseline, week 1 (first vaccination visit). Treatment denoted: pre-vaccination baseline after standard-of-care therapy. In every donor, the tumor was a new WHO grade 3 or 4 IDH1-mutant, ATRX-lost astrocytoma. This table comes from immunoSEQ multiplex PCR, and its TCRdb copy is limited to in-frame clones, with some not included. Of 90,000 to 95,000 clones listed, approximately 83% are singletons. Of note for this clone: Antigen unknown.

Regarding the study as a whole: Most patients, approximately 93%, showed vaccine-induced immune responses.

The material was PBMCs, obtained from a glioma patient treated with radiotherapy, temozolomide or both. This receptor was obtained from a woman aged 50 to 65 with glioma.

CDR3 residues: CASSQKPGPNYGYTF. In DNA form, the CDR3 reads TGTGCCAGCAGCCAGAAACCGGGACCCAACTATGGCTACACCTTC. V gene TRBV6-5 combines with J gene TRBJ1-2, with D tentatively TRBD1 (5 bases). The ends were cut back, 6 bases at V and 2 bases at J, with 16 bases in the middle. The CDR3 has 15 amino acids. Germline V gives CDR1 MNHEY, CDR2 SVGAGI.